One and the same sample provided the 32 T cell receptor beta chains below, sequenced in a study of cytomegalovirus exposure and HLA in healthy donors. The PCR had 60 Vbeta and 13 Jbeta primers. Using immunoSEQ multiplex PCR, the repertoire was profiled, and TCRdb retains in-frame clones only, with some absent. The table lists 120,000 to 150,000 clones, 80% to 85% of them singletons, with less than 2.5% in the top ten. Sequenced: PBMCs. Receptor source: a boy under 10 years old in good health and CMV-seronegative.

This rearrangement joins TRBV2 to TRBJ1-4; 7 nucleotides line up with TRBD1. V was clipped by 6 bases and J by 4 bases; unmatched bases: 2. Germline lookup yields CDR1 SNHLY and CDR2 FYNNEI. The CDR3 length is 13 residues. The CDR3: CASRGQINEKLFF. In nucleotides, the CDR3 is TGTGCCAGCAGGGGACAGATTAATGAAAAACTGTTTTTT.

This clone was observed a single time. The chain recombines TRBV25-1 with TRBJ2-5, with 11 bases that match TRBD2. Germline V gene lookup returns CDR1 MGHDK and CDR2 SYGVNS. V trimming: 3 bases; J trimming: 5 bases; junction bases outside the gene matches: 5. The CDR3 totals 15 residues. In DNA, the CDR3 is TGTGCCAGCAGTGAGTTAGCGGGGGGGCTGGAGACCCAGTACTTC. This encodes CASSELAGGLETQYF.

The table lists this clone with a count of one. V is TRBV7-8 and J is TRBJ2-3; TRBD2 matches 7 bases. Germline loops: CDR1 SGHVS, CDR2 FQNEAQ. Trimming took 1 base from V and 5 from J; bases not matched to a gene: 9. The CDR3 is 16 amino acids. In DNA form, the CDR3 reads TGTGCCAGCAGCTTAGGTGTCGGGAGGAGTATAGATACGCAGTATTTT. Its translation is CASSLGVGRSIDTQYF.

The chain is built from TRBV9 and TRBJ2-7; TRBD2 matches at 8 bases. Germline trimming cut 0 bases from V and 3 bases from J; bases unmatched to any gene: 5. Germline V CDR1 and CDR2: SGDLS, YYNGEE. There are 15 residues in the CDR3. The CDR3 is CASSVAGGVLYEQYF. The CDR3 DNA reads as TGTGCCAGCAGCGTAGCGGGGGGGGTCCTCTACGAGCAGTACTTC.

The chain is built from TRBV2 and TRBJ2-2; no reliable D call. V was cut by 7 bases and J by 0 bases, with 9 bases left in between. Germline CDR1 reads SNHLY; CDR2 reads FYNNEI. This CDR3 is 14 amino acids long. Here the CDR3 reads CASKLVANTGELFF. CDR3 bases: TGTGCCAGCAAGCTAGTGGCGAACACCGGGGAGCTGTTTTTT. Using reference TRBV2 and TRBJ2-2 for the parts outside the CDR3, the full variable domain is EPEVTQTPSHQVTQMGQEVILRCVPISNHLYFYWYRQILGQKVEFLVSFYNNEISEKSEIFDDQFSVERPDGSNFTLKIRSTKLEDSAMYFCASKLVANTGELFFGEGSRLTVL.

This clone was counted a single time. The chain combines TRBV28 with TRBJ1-5; the match to TRBD1 covers 10 bases. CDR1 is MDHEN and CDR2 is SYDVKM in the germline V gene. CDR3 length: 17 amino acids. V was pared by 5 bases and J by 11 bases, with 18 bases of the junction left unmatched. The CDR3 spells CASSLQRDRGLRPAQHF. The CDR3 DNA reads as TGTGCCAGCAGTCTGCAGCGTGACAGGGGGCTTCGTCCAGCCCAGCATTTT.

The rearrangement links TRBV4-3 to TRBJ1-2; D is uncertain. This CDR3 is 16 amino acids long. V was pared by 1 base and J by 2 bases, with 14 bases between. Germline V lookup: CDR1 LGHNA, CDR2 YSLEER. CDR3 sequence: CASSQGVLSGNYGYTF. The CDR3 DNA follows: TGCGCCAGCAGCCAAGGGGTCCTCTCGGGAAACTATGGCTACACCTTC.

The chain couples TRBV2 to TRBJ2-7, with 7 bases aligning to TRBD2. The CDR3 covers 14 residues. Germline CDR1 reads SNHLY; CDR2 reads FYNNEI. Unmatched junction bases numbered 0, after V lost 1 base and J lost 0 bases. Here the CDR3 reads CASSEGGSSYEQYF. CDR3 coding DNA: TGTGCCAGCAGTGAAGGCGGGAGCTCCTACGAGCAGTACTTC.

To note about this clone: The same CDR3 can be traced to other DNA sequences in this sample. The V call is TRBV6-4, the J call TRBJ2-3, with TRBD2 identical over 7 bases. This CDR3 comprises 14 residues. CDR1 and CDR2 from the germline V gene are MRHNA and SNTAGT. The V gene end was trimmed by 0 bases and the J gene end by 6 bases; junction bases not matched to a gene: 3. CDR3 coding DNA: TGTGCCAGCAGTGACTCAAGCGGGGCTGATACGCAGTATTTT. Translation gives CASSDSSGADTQYF.

The chain links TRBV7-6 to TRBJ1-4; the match to TRBD1 covers 7 bases. V lost 5 bases and J lost 7; bases outside the gene matches: 16. CDR1 is SGHVS, CDR2 FNYEAQ, per germline. CDR3 length equals 17 residues. The CDR3, as DNA: TGTGCCAGCAGCCTGAGGGGGCGGCGGGCCGGGGGTGAAAAACTGTTTTTT. It specifies CASSLRGRRAGGEKLFF.

This clone was seen a single time. This chain joins TRBV7-9 and TRBJ1-5, with D perhaps matching TRBD1 (6 bases). CDR1 and CDR2 from the germline V gene are SEHNR and FQNEAQ (reference sequence). The CDR3 spans 16 residues. V lost 0 bases, J lost 7 bases, and 16 bases lay in between. CDR3 DNA: TGTGCCAGCAGCTTAGCTGGGGGGGCAGGGCCGCAGCCCCAGCATTTT. Translating gives CASSLAGGAGPQPQHF.

This CDR3 is CASSKTSVFADTQYF. DNA for the CDR3: TGTGCCAGCAGCAAGACTAGCGTTTTTGCAGATACGCAGTATTTT. This rearrangement joins TRBV11-2 to TRBJ2-3; 8 bases align to TRBD2. The CDR3 spans 15 residues. Trimming removed 5 bases from V and 4 bases from J; junction bases left unmatched: 8. Germline V gene data show CDR1 as SGHAT and CDR2 as FQNNGV.

The J gene is TRBJ2-1, the V gene TRBV9, with a tentative D call TRBD1 (6 bases). This CDR3 has 13 residues. V dropped 4 bases and J dropped 5 bases, with 10 bases sitting between them. Looked up from germline, CDR1 is SGDLS and CDR2 is YYNGEE. The CDR3 coding sequence is TGTGCCAGCAGCTCAAAGGGGGACAATGAGCAGTTCTTC. It codes for CASSSKGDNEQFF.

This clone was counted a single time. The rearrangement joins TRBV28 to TRBJ2-2; weak D call: TRBD1 (5 bases). CDR1 is MDHEN and CDR2 is SYDVKM in the germline V gene. Deletions cut 2 bases from V and 7 bases from J, with 11 bases between. The CDR3 spans 14 residues. The CDR3 DNA sequence: TGTGCCAGCAGTTTAGAACAGGCCGGCGGGGAGCTGTTTTTT. It specifies CASSLEQAGGELFF.

The J gene is TRBJ1-3, the V gene TRBV5-5; weak D call: TRBD1 (5 bases). V lost 5 bases and J 0 bases, leaving 9 bases between the germline ends. This CDR3 contains 14 residues. Germline-derived CDR1 and CDR2 are SGHKS and YYEKEE (reference sequence). For the CDR3, the DNA is TGTGCCAGCAGACAGGTTAGCTCTGGAAACACCATATATTTT. This gives the protein CASRQVSSGNTIYF.

The rearrangement joins TRBV10-3 to TRBJ2-1; the match to TRBD1 covers 9 bases. After removal of 6 bases from V and 5 bases from J, the junction contained 2 bases not matched to a gene. The germline V gene encodes CDR1 ENHRY and CDR2 SYGVKD. The CDR3 is 13 amino acids. As DNA, the CDR3 is TGTGCCATCAGCCGGGACAGGGACAATGAGCAGTTCTTC. Translated, it gives CAISRDRDNEQFF.

This clone has more than one count but fewer than ten. V is TRBV6-5 and J is TRBJ2-2; 9 bases match TRBD1. The germline V gene has CDR1 MNHEY and CDR2 SVGAGI. This CDR3 spans 14 amino acids. J was trimmed by 6 bases and V by 6 bases; bases with no gene match: 5. The CDR3 DNA reads as TGTGCCAGCAGACCGACAGGGGGGTCCGGGGAGCTGTTTTTT. Protein sequence: CASRPTGGSGELFF.

V usage is TRBV12-5 and J usage is TRBJ2-2; 14 bases line up with TRBD2. The CDR3 loop spans 17 amino acids. Germline lookup yields CDR1 LGHNT and CDR2 FRNRAP. V was clipped by 6 bases and J by 6 bases; unmatched bases: 9. DNA for the CDR3: TGTGCTAGTGGGCAGACTAGCGGGGGGGCGGTGCCCGGGGAGCTGTTTTTT. Translation gives CASGQTSGGAVPGELFF.

V and J are TRBV2 and TRBJ2-1, with TRBD1 identical over 7 bases. The CDR3 totals 14 residues. J lost 3 bases, V lost 8 bases, and 7 bases had no gene match. Germline values: CDR1 SNHLY, CDR2 FYNNEI. The chain's CDR3 is CASDGTEIYNEQFF. CDR3 bases: TGTGCCAGCGACGGGACAGAGATCTACAATGAGCAGTTCTTC.

The chain combines TRBV27 with TRBJ2-7; D possibly corresponds to TRBD2 (5 bases). The CDR3 runs 15 residues. The V end was cut by 2 bases, the J end by 4 bases, with 15 bases between. In germline, CDR1 is MNHEY, CDR2 SMNVEV (reference sequence). CDR3 sequence: CASSLRARTGYEQYF. The CDR3, as DNA: TGTGCCAGCAGTTTACGGGCTAGGACGGGATACGAGCAGTACTTC.

The genes are TRBV7-3 and TRBJ2-1, with D possibly matching TRBD2 (6 bases). The germline V gene encodes CDR1 SGHTA and CDR2 FQGTGA. V gave up 2 bases and J gave up 6 bases, with 20 bases separating them. The CDR3 is made up of 17 amino acids. The CDR3 region has the DNA TGTGCCAGCAGCTTAGTCCACGCGGGGATCACAGTCAATGAGCAGTTCTTC. This codes for CASSLVHAGITVNEQFF.

The chain recombines TRBV4-3 with TRBJ2-1; the match to TRBD2 covers 14 bases. CDR1 is LGHNA, CDR2 YSLEER, per germline. The junction had 8 bases not matched to a gene; V was cut back by 0 bases and J by 4 bases. The CDR3 runs to 19 residues. The CDR3 sequence is CASSQDSGTSGSFYNEQFF. Here the CDR3 DNA reads TGCGCCAGCAGCCAAGACTCCGGGACTAGCGGGAGTTTTTACAATGAGCAGTTCTTC.

V and J are TRBV28 and TRBJ1-4; TRBD1 matches 9 bases. The CDR3 is made up of 14 amino acids. Germline V gene sequence: CDR1 MDHEN, CDR2 SYDVKM. The J segment lost 8 bases and the V segment lost 4 bases, leaving 5 bases of the junction unmatched. CDR3 nucleotide sequence: TGTGCCAGCAGTTCCACAGGGGGCCCCGAAAAACTGTTTTTT. It specifies CASSSTGGPEKLFF.

This chain joins TRBV11-2 and TRBJ1-2, with D hard to call. This CDR3 region has 19 residues. Germline V lookup: CDR1 SGHAT, CDR2 FQNNGV. V was trimmed by 0 bases and J by 4 bases, leaving 24 bases between them. CDR3 region: CASSLDSAPPGRRTYGYTF. The CDR3 DNA is TGTGCCAGCAGCTTAGATTCTGCCCCTCCGGGTCGGAGAACCTATGGCTACACCTTC.

The chain uses TRBV27 and TRBJ2-7; TRBD2 matches at 11 bases. The CDR3 length is 15 residues. V dropped 6 bases and J dropped 7; count of bases not matched to a gene: 11. CDR1 is MNHEY and CDR2 is SMNVEV in the germline V gene (reference sequence). CDR3 loop: CASSRGLAGQREQYF. CDR3 DNA: TGTGCCAGCAGCCGCGGACTAGCGGGTCAGAGGGAGCAGTACTTC.

In this sample, this clone turned up once. The rearrangement links TRBV10-3 to TRBJ1-1, with no clear D. V shed 1 base and J shed 5 bases, with 5 bases lying between them. This CDR3 is 12 amino acids long. Germline V gene sequence: CDR1 ENHRY, CDR2 SYGVKD. As DNA, the CDR3 is TGTGCCATCAGTGAGTTGAGAACTGAAGCTTTCTTT. Protein sequence: CAISELRTEAFF.

The genes are TRBV27 and TRBJ2-7; tentative D call: TRBD2 (6 bases). The V gene's germline CDR1 is MNHEY and CDR2 SMNVEV (reference sequence). The V end lost 3 bases, the J end lost 4 bases, and 13 bases lay between the germline ends. The CDR3 contains 14 residues. Here the CDR3 reads CASSFGGVTYEQYF. DNA for the CDR3: TGTGCCAGCAGTTTCGGCGGGGTAACGTACGAGCAGTACTTC.

The chain carries TRBV28 and TRBJ1-2, with TRBD1 matching over 8 bases. Germline V gives CDR1 MDHEN, CDR2 SYDVKM. The CDR3 spans 16 residues. V gave up 0 bases and J gave up 2 bases; unmatched junction bases: 5. The DNA for the CDR3 is TGTGCCAGCAGTTTATGGGGACAGGCGTCAAACTATGGCTACACCTTC. This sequence encodes CASSLWGQASNYGYTF.

The genes are TRBV5-1 and TRBJ2-2; 9 bases align to TRBD2. CDR3 size: 15 residues. Losses at the gene ends were 4 bases for V and 2 bases for J; bases not matched to a gene: 3. Germline lookup yields CDR1 SGHRS and CDR2 YFSETQ. In DNA form, the CDR3 reads TGCGCCAGCAGCATCCTAGCGGGAAACACCGGGGAGCTGTTTTTT. Translation: CASSILAGNTGELFF. The full variable domain, in which reference TRBV5-1 and TRBJ2-2 provide the parts outside the CDR3, is KAGVTQTPRYLIKTRGQQVTLSCSPISGHRSVSWYQQTPGQGLQFLFEYFSETQRNKGNFPGRFSGRQFSNSRSEMNVSTLELGDSALYLCASSILAGNTGELFFGEGSRLTVL.

CDR3 DNA: TGTGCCAGTAGAACTATGGGAGGTACGCAGTATTTT. This sequence encodes CASRTMGGTQYF. The chain is built from TRBV19 and TRBJ2-3; maybe TRBD2 (6 bases). V lost 6 bases to trimming and J lost 8 bases, with 12 bases between them. The germline CDR1 and CDR2 sequences are LNHDA and SQIVND (reference sequence). This CDR3 has 12 amino acids.

This chain links TRBV2 with TRBJ1-2; D is unclear. CDR1 and CDR2 (germline): SNHLY, FYNNEI. The V end was cut by 3 bases, the J end by 8 bases, with 16 bases between. This CDR3 has 14 residues. CDR3 region: CASSEENSGNGYTF. The CDR3 nucleotides read TGTGCCAGCAGTGAGGAAAACAGCGGTAACGGCTACACCTTC.

The rearrangement joins TRBV6-4 to TRBJ1-2; D is undetermined. This CDR3 has 12 residues. V lost 0 bases and J lost 8, with 7 bases in between. Looked up from germline, CDR1 is MRHNA and CDR2 is SNTAGT. The CDR3 loop reads CASSDSFGGYTF. Here the CDR3 DNA reads TGTGCCAGCAGTGACTCGTTTGGCGGCTACACCTTC.